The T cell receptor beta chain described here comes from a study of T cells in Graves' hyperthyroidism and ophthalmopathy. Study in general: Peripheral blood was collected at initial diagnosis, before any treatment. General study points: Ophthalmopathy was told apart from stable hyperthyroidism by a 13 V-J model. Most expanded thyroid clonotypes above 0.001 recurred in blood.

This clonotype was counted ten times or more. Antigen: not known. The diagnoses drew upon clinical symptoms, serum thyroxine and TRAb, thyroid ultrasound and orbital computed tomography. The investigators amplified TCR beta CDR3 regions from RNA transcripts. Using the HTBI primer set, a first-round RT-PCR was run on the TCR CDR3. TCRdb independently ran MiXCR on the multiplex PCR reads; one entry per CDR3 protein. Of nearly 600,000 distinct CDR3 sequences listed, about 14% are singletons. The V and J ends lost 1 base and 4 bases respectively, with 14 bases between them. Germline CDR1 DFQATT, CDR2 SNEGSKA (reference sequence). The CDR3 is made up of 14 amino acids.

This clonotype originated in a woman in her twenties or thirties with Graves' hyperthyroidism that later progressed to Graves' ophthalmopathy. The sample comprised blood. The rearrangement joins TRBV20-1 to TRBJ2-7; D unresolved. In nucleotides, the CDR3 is TGCAGTGCTAGAGCCCCTCGCCAACTTTACGAGCAGTACTTC. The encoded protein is CSARAPRQLYEQYF.